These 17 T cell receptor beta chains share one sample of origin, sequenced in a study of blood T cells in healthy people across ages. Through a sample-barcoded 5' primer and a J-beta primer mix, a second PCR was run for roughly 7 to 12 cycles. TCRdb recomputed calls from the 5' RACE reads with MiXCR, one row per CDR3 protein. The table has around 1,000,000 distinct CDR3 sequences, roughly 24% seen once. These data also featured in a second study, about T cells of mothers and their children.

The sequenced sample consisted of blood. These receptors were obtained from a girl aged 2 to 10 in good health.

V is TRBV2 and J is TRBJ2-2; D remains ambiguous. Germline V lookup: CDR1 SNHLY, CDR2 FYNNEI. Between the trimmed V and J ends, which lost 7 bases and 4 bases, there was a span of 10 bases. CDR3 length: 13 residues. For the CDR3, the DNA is TGTGCCAGCATCAATGGCAGCACCGGGGAGCTGTTTTTT. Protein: CASINGSTGELFF.

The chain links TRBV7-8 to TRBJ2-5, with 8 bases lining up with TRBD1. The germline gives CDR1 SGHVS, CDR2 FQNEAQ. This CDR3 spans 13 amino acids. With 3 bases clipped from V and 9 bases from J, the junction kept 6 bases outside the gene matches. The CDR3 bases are TGTGCCAGCAGCTTGGGACAGGACGAGCCCCAGTACTTC. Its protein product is CASSLGQDEPQYF.

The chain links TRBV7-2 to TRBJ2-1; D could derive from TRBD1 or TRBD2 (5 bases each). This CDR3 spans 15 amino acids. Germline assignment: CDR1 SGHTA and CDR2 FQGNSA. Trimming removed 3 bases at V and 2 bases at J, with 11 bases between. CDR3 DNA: TGTGCCAGCAGCTTCGAGTTGGGACCCTACAATGAGCAGTTCTTC. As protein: CASSFELGPYNEQFF.

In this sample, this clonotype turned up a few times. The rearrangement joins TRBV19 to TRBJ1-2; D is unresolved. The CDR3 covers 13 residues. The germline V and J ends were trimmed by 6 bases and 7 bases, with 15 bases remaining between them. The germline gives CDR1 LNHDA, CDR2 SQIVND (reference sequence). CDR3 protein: CASSHTEESGYTF. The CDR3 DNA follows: TGTGCCAGTAGCCACACCGAAGAGAGTGGCTACACCTTC.

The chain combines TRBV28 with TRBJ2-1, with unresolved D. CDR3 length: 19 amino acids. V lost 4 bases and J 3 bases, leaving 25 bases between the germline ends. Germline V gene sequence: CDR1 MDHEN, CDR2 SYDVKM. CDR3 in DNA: TGTGCCAGCAGTTCCACACCGATTCCAGCGCTCTTCGACTACAATGAGCAGTTCTTC. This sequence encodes CASSSTPIPALFDYNEQFF. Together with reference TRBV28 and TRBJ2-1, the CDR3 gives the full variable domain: DVKVTQSSRYLVKRTGEKVFLECVQDMDHENMFWYRQDPGLGLRLIYFSYDVKMKEKGDIPEGYSVSREKKERFSLILESASTNQTSMYLCASSSTPIPALFDYNEQFFGPGTRLTVL.

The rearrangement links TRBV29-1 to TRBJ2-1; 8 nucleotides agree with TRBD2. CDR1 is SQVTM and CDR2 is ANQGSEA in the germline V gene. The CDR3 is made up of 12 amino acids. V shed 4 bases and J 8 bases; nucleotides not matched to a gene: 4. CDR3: CSVGSAGDEQFF. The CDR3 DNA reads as TGCAGCGTTGGATCAGCGGGAGATGAGCAGTTCTTC.

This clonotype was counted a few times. The CDR3 DNA follows: TGCAGTGCCTTACTCCCGGGGGAGAGCTCCTACAATGAGCAGTTCTTC. Residues: CSALLPGESSYNEQFF. The genes are TRBV20-1 and TRBJ2-1, with D perhaps matching TRBD2 (6 bases). This CDR3 has 16 amino acids. Trimming took 6 bases from V and 0 from J, leaving 18 bases between them. Germline assignment: CDR1 DFQATT and CDR2 SNEGSKA (reference sequence).

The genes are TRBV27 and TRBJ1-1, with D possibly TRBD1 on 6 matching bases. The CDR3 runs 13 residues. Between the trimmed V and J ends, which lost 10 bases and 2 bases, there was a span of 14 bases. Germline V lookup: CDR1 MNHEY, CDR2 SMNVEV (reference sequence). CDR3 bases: TGTGCCACCCGAGGGGGGGTCAACACTGAAGCTTTCTTT. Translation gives CATRGGVNTEAFF.

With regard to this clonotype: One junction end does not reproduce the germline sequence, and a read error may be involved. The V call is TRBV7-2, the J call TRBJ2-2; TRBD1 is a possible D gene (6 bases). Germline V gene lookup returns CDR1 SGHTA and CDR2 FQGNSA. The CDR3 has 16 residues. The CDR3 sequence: CASSFSPGHRAGEPFF. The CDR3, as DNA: TGTGCCAGCAGCTTTTCTCCGGGACACCGGGCCGGGGAGCCGTTTTTT.

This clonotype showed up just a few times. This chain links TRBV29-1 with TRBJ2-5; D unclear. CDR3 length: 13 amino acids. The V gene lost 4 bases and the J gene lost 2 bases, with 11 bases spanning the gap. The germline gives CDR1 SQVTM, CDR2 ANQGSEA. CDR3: CSVALTSQETQYF. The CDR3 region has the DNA TGCAGCGTTGCACTGACTTCTCAAGAGACCCAGTACTTC.

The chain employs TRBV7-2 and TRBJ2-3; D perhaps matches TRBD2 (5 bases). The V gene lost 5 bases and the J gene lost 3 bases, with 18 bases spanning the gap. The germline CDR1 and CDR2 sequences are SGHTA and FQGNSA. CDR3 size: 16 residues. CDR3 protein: CASSQNGPTGTDTQYF. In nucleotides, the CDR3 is TGTGCCAGCAGCCAAAACGGGCCAACGGGGACAGATACGCAGTATTTT.

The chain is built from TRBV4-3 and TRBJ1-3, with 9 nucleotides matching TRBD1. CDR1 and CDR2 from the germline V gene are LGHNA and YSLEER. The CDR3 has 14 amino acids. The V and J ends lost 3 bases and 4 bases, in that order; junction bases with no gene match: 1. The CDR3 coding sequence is TGCGCCAGCAGCCAGGGGACAGGGGGAAACACCATATATTTT. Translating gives CASSQGTGGNTIYF.

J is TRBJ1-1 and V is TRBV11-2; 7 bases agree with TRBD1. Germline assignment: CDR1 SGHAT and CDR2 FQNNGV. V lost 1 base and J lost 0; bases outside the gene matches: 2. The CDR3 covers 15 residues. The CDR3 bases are TGTGCCAGCAGCTTAGTGGGACAGTTGAACACTGAAGCTTTCTTT. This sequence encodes CASSLVGQLNTEAFF.

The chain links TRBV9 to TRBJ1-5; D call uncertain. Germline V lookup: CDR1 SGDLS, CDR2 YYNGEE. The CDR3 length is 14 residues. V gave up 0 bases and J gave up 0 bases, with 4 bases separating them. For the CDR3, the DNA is TGTGCCAGCAGCGTAGATGTTAGCAATCAGCCCCAGCATTTT. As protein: CASSVDVSNQPQHF.

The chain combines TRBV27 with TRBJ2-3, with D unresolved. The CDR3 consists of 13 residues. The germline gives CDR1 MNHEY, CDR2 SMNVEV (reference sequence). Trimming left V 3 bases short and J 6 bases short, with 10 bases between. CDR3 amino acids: CASSFIGTDTQYF. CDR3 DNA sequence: TGTGCCAGCAGTTTCATCGGTACCGATACGCAGTATTTT.

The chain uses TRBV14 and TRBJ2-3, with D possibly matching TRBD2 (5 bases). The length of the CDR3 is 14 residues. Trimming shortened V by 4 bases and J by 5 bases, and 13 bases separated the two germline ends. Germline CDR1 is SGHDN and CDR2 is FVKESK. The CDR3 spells CASSPSGLVDTQYF. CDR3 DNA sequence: TGTGCCAGCAGCCCCTCAGGACTCGTAGATACGCAGTATTTT.

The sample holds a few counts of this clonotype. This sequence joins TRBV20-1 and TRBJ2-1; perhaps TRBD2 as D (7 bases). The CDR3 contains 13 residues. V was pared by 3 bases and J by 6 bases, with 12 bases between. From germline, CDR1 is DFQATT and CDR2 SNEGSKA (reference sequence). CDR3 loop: CSARQGRGNEQFF. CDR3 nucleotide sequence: TGCAGTGCTAGGCAGGGGAGGGGCAATGAGCAGTTCTTC.